This passage covers 26 T cell receptor beta chains from one sample sequenced in a study of T-cell reconstitution after alpha-beta-depleted transplantation in children. Whole-study results and caveats: The authors attributed T-cell counts and diversity one year after transplant mostly to newly produced T cells.

Preparation of the TCRbeta library used unique molecular identifiers. TCRdb analysed the PCR reads with MiXCR anew, one entry per CDR3 protein. The sample carries 250,000 to 300,000 distinct CDR3 sequences, 7.5% to 9% recorded once. For these TCRs, the target antigens are not known. Material: peripheral blood, obtained 360 days after TCRalphabeta/CD19-depleted stem cell transplant. Receptors originate from a female patient aged 2 to 10 who had a stem cell transplant for Fanconi anemia, so the T cells may come from the graft donor.

This clonotype has just a few counts. The V gene is TRBV7-2, the J gene TRBJ1-1, with TRBD1 identical over 7 bases. Trimming took 5 bases from V and 3 from J; bases not matched to a gene: 9. This CDR3 region has 15 residues. Germline-derived CDR1 and CDR2 are SGHTA and FQGNSA. The CDR3 sequence: CASSLSGGLYTEAFF. The DNA for the CDR3 is TGTGCCAGCAGCCTGTCAGGGGGTTTATACACTGAAGCTTTCTTT.

The table lists this clonotype with many counts. The chain uses TRBV11-2 and TRBJ1-1; TRBD1 matches at 7 bases. Looked up from germline, CDR1 is SGHAT and CDR2 is FQNNGV. The CDR3 sequence is 16 residues long. V lost 5 bases, J lost 1 base, and 10 bases stayed unmatched. This CDR3 reads CASSRTPGTENTEAFF. CDR3 DNA sequence: TGTGCCAGCAGCCGGACCCCCGGGACAGAGAACACTGAAGCTTTCTTT.

This chain connects TRBV6-1 to TRBJ2-7; possible D gene TRBD2, 6 bases. Per the germline V gene, CDR1 is MNHNS and CDR2 is SASEGT. CDR3 length: 13 amino acids. The V end was cut by 6 bases, the J end by 13 bases, with 22 bases between. CDR3: CASRRSEGRSLYF. CDR3 sequence (DNA): TGTGCCAGCAGAAGATCGGAGGGGCGTTCCCTTTACTTC.

There are many counts of this clonotype. The chain couples TRBV7-8 to TRBJ1-5; D gene ambiguous. The length of the CDR3 is 12 residues. Trimming pared 4 bases from V and 7 bases from J, leaving 8 bases between. Per the germline V gene, CDR1 is SGHVS and CDR2 is FQNEAQ. CDR3 residues: CASSSGEQPQHF. The DNA for the CDR3 is TGTGCCAGCAGCTCTGGGGAACAGCCCCAGCATTTT.

The chain has TRBV18 and TRBJ1-1; TRBD1 might be the D (6 bases). The CDR3 contains 13 residues. Looked up from germline, CDR1 is KGHSH and CDR2 is LQKENI. V lost 3 bases and J lost 9, with 14 bases in between. CDR3 nucleotide sequence: TGTGCCAGCTCACCTCGACAGGCCGTACAAGCTTTCTTT. Protein product: CASSPRQAVQAFF.

Ten or more counts support this clonotype. The chain joins TRBV29-1 to TRBJ1-1; D perhaps matches TRBD1 (6 bases). The V and J ends lost 5 bases and 1 base respectively, with 11 bases between them. This CDR3 has 13 residues. The germline gives CDR1 SQVTM, CDR2 ANQGSEA. CDR3 residues: CSVQTGQNTEAFF. DNA of the CDR3: TGCAGCGTTCAAACAGGGCAGAACACTGAAGCTTTCTTT.

This clonotype was detected ten times or more. V and J are TRBV9 and TRBJ2-5; 8 bases are shared with TRBD2. Germline-derived CDR1 and CDR2 are SGDLS and YYNGEE. The CDR3 totals 14 residues. Losses at the gene ends were 4 bases for V and 4 bases for J; bases not matched to a gene: 6. The CDR3 protein is CASSPGLAPETQYF. The CDR3 DNA reads as TGTGCCAGCAGCCCCGGACTAGCCCCAGAGACCCAGTACTTC. Complete variable domain (other parts from reference TRBV9 and TRBJ2-5): DSGVTQTPKHLITATGQRVTLRCSPRSGDLSVYWYQQSLDQGLQFLIQYYNGEERAKGNILERFSAQQFPDLHSELNLSSLELGDSALYFCASSPGLAPETQYFGPGTRLLVL.

The V and J genes are TRBV6-5 and TRBJ2-7; D is undetermined. Germline loops: CDR1 MNHEY, CDR2 SVGAGI. The CDR3 is 16 residues long. With 0 bases removed from V and 4 bases from J, the gap between germline ends came to 16 bases. The CDR3 protein is CASSYSMRPSSYEQYF. CDR3 in DNA: TGTGCCAGCAGTTACTCGATGCGACCCAGTAGTTACGAGCAGTACTTC.

There are many counts of this clonotype. V usage is TRBV15 and J usage is TRBJ1-1; 10 bases fit TRBD1. Germline V gene data show CDR1 as LNHNV and CDR2 as YYDKDF (reference sequence). This CDR3 comprises 17 residues. V shed 4 bases and J 0 bases; nucleotides not matched to a gene: 8. CDR3 in amino acids: CATSKQGTGAMNTEAFF. The CDR3 nucleotides are TGTGCCACCAGCAAACAAGGGACAGGGGCTATGAACACTGAAGCTTTCTTT.

This clonotype was seen at least ten times. The V and J genes are TRBV4-2 and TRBJ2-5, with unresolved D. CDR1 is LGHNA, CDR2 YNFKEQ, per germline. V was trimmed by 1 base and J by 4 bases, leaving 10 bases between them. CDR3 size: 14 residues. The CDR3 DNA is TGTGCCAGCAGCCAAGGTGACTTTTCAGAGACCCAGTACTTC. Translation gives CASSQGDFSETQYF.

In this sample, this clonotype turned up a few times. The chain carries TRBV3-1 and TRBJ2-3, with 8 bases matching TRBD2. The CDR3 is 14 amino acids. Germline V gene sequence: CDR1 LGHDT, CDR2 YNNKEL (reference sequence). Trimming cost V 1 base and J 8 bases; bases outside gene matches: 5. CDR3 in amino acids: CASSQGRGGPTQYF. Here the CDR3 DNA reads TGTGCCAGCAGCCAAGGACGGGGGGGCCCTACGCAGTATTTT.

This clonotype has a count of ten or more. V and J are TRBV10-1 and TRBJ2-3; a weak D match, TRBD1 (5 bases). This CDR3 has 17 amino acids. Germline V gene lookup returns CDR1 WNHNN and CDR2 SYGVQD (reference sequence). The ends were cut back, 6 bases at V and 1 base at J, with 20 bases in the middle. Here the CDR3 DNA reads TGCGCCAGCAGAGGGGTCCTAGGGGTGGGATGCACAGATACGCAGTATTTT. This gives the protein CASRGVLGVGCTDTQYF.

This clonotype has ten or more counts. The V call is TRBV20-1, the J call TRBJ1-1; no reliable D call. Germline assignment: CDR1 DFQATT and CDR2 SNEGSKA (reference sequence). Trimming pared 1 base from V and 7 bases from J, leaving 10 bases between. CDR3 size: 12 residues. This chain's CDR3 is CSARGTAGEAFF. The CDR3 nucleotides read TGCAGTGCTAGAGGGACCGCAGGTGAAGCTTTCTTT.

In this sample, this clonotype turned up many times. The chain recombines TRBV21-1 with TRBJ2-3; the table's TRBD1 call for D was not verified on the DNA. TRBV21-1 corresponds to a pseudogene. The CDR3 contains 17 residues. Here the CDR3 reads CASSKYSGHLSTDTQYF. The CDR3 DNA sequence: TGTGCCAGCAGCAAGTACTCGGGACACCTTAGCACAGATACGCAGTATTTT.

This clonotype was found a few times. The V gene is TRBV5-4, the J gene TRBJ2-5; TRBD2 is a possible D gene (5 bases). Germline V gene data show CDR1 as SGHNT and CDR2 as YYREEE (reference sequence). CDR3 size: 16 residues. With 0 bases removed from V and 5 bases from J, the gap between germline ends came to 17 bases. The chain's CDR3 is CASSLGSLARRETQYF. CDR3 nucleotides: TGTGCCAGCAGCTTGGGCTCTTTAGCGCGGAGGGAGACCCAGTACTTC.

This clonotype was seen a few times. V gene TRBV9 combines with J gene TRBJ1-2, with D maybe TRBD1 (6 bases). Germline CDR1 and CDR2: SGDLS and YYNGEE. V was shortened by 4 bases and J by 2 bases, with 18 bases between the two germline ends. This CDR3 contains 16 residues. In nucleotides, the CDR3 is TGTGCCAGCAGCCCATATCGTGGGGGGGGCAACTATGGCTACACCTTC. Protein sequence: CASSPYRGGGNYGYTF.

This clonotype was recorded many times. J is TRBJ2-2 and V is TRBV29-1, with D perhaps TRBD2 (5 bases). This CDR3 has 14 amino acids. CDR1 is SQVTM, CDR2 ANQGSEA, per germline. V was clipped by 5 bases and J by 0 bases, with 10 bases between them. The CDR3 loop reads CSVMREANTGELFF. The CDR3 DNA reads as TGCAGCGTTATGAGGGAAGCGAACACCGGGGAGCTGTTTTTT.

V gene TRBV14 combines with J gene TRBJ1-6; 7 bases match TRBD1. J gave up 8 bases and V 4 bases, and 11 bases lay outside the gene matches. This CDR3 spans 16 amino acids. In germline, CDR1 is SGHDN, CDR2 FVKESK. The CDR3 bases are TGTGCCAGCAGCCCCCCAGGGGGGGGTGGCGATTCACCCCTCCACTTT. This encodes CASSPPGGGGDSPLHF.

This clonotype was observed at least ten times. V usage is TRBV4-2 and J usage is TRBJ2-2, with unresolved D. Trimming stripped 0 bases from V and 6 bases from J, with 8 bases between. Germline CDR1 reads LGHNA; CDR2 reads YNFKEQ. The CDR3 consists of 14 residues. CDR3 DNA: TGTGCCAGCAGCCAAGATCTTTCCCCCGGGGAGCTGTTTTTT. Protein: CASSQDLSPGELFF.

V usage is TRBV27 and J usage is TRBJ2-7; tentatively, D is TRBD1 (5 bases). V lost 7 bases to trimming and J lost 5 bases, with 15 bases between them. The CDR3 contains 13 residues. Germline V gene data show CDR1 as MNHEY and CDR2 as SMNVEV (reference sequence). CDR3 in amino acids: CASIGQGSDEQYF. The CDR3 DNA follows: TGTGCCAGCATCGGGCAGGGCTCTGACGAGCAGTACTTC.

In this sample, this clonotype turned up many times. The chain couples TRBV27 to TRBJ2-3, with TRBD2 identical over 11 bases. The CDR3 contains 15 residues. J was trimmed by 4 bases and V by 6 bases; bases with no gene match: 6. CDR1 is MNHEY, CDR2 SMNVEV, per germline (reference sequence). The CDR3 region is CASREIAGGPDTQYF. The CDR3 coding sequence is TGTGCCAGCAGAGAAATAGCGGGAGGGCCAGATACGCAGTATTTT.

The J gene is TRBJ1-5, the V gene TRBV28; D is unresolved. V was cut by 5 bases and J by 5 bases, with 28 bases left in between. The CDR3 spans 19 residues. Looked up from germline, CDR1 is MDHEN and CDR2 is SYDVKM. The CDR3 DNA reads TGTGCCAGCAGTCGAGGTGAGGACCGCGGAGGTTGGTTTGATCAGCCCCAGCATTTT. Translating gives CASSRGEDRGGWFDQPQHF.

This clonotype was seen at least ten times. The rearrangement links TRBV10-2 to TRBJ2-1, with D possibly TRBD1 on 6 matching bases. The V gene's germline CDR1 is WSHSY and CDR2 SAAADI. The CDR3 spans 20 residues. Trimming removed 3 bases from V and 0 bases from J, with 24 bases in between. CDR3 protein: CASSDPQRRTALVSYNEQFF. The CDR3 DNA reads as TGCGCCAGCAGTGACCCACAACGCCGGACAGCCCTTGTCTCCTACAATGAGCAGTTCTTC.

This clonotype was recorded a few times. V usage is TRBV6-2 or TRBV6-3 and J usage is TRBJ2-7; D tentatively fits TRBD1 or TRBD2 (5 bases each). This CDR3 has 14 amino acids. Per germline, CDR1 MNHEY and CDR2 SVGEGT. V was cut by 2 bases and J by 3 bases, with 11 bases left in between. The CDR3 spells CASSYTRGGYEQYF. As DNA, the CDR3 is TGTGCCAGCAGTTACACCCGTGGGGGCTACGAGCAGTACTTC.

The table lists this clonotype with many counts. The gene calls are TRBV9 and TRBJ2-3; D is possibly TRBD1 or TRBD2 (5 bases each). This CDR3 has 15 residues. Looked up from germline, CDR1 is SGDLS and CDR2 is YYNGEE. V was shortened by 2 bases and J by 1 base, with 11 bases between the two germline ends. In DNA, the CDR3 is TGTGCCAGCAGCGTGGGGACCCTACGCACAGATACGCAGTATTTT. This codes for CASSVGTLRTDTQYF.

This clonotype was seen repeatedly, ten times or more. The genes are TRBV6-5 and TRBJ1-2; D unresolved. CDR3 length: 12 residues. The ends were cut back, 6 bases at V and 6 bases at J, with 11 bases in the middle. Germline assignment: CDR1 MNHEY and CDR2 SVGAGI. CDR3 DNA: TGTGCCAGCAGACGCGGATCGGATGGCTACACCTTC. Its translation: CASRRGSDGYTF.